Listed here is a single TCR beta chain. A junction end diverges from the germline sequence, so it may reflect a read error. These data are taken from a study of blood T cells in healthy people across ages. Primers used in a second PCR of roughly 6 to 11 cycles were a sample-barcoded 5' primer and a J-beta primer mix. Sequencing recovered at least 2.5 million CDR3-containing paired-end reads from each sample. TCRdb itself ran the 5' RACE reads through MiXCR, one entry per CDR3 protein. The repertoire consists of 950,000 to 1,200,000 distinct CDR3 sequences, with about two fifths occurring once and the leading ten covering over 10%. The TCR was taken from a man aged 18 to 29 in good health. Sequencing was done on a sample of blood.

CDR3 sequence: CASSQVGRNQLQHF. The CDR3 DNA reads as TGTGCCAGCAGCCAAGTTGGCAGAAATCAGCTCCAGCATTTT. The chain has TRBV3-1 and TRBJ1-5; D gene unclear. Germline CDR1 reads LGHDT; CDR2 reads YNNKEL (reference sequence). The CDR3 extends over 14 amino acids.